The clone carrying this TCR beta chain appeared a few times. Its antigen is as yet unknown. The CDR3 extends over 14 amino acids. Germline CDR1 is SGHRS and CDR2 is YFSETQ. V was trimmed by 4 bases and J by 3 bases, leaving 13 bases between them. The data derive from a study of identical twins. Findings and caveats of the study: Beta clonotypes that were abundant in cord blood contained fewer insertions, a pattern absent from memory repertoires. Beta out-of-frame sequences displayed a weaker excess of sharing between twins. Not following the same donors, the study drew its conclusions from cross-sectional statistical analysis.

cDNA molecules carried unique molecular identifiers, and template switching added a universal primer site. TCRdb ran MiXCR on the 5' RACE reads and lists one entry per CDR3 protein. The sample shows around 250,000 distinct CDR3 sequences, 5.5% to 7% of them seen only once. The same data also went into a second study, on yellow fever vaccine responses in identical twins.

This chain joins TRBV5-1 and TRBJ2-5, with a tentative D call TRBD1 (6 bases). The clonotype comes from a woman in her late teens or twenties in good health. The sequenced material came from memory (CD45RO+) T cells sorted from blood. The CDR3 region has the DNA TGCGCCAGCAGCCTCGACAGGAAGGAAGAGACCCAGTACTTC. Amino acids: CASSLDRKEETQYF.